The 9 T cell receptor beta chains below all came from one sample that was sequenced in a study of esophageal squamous cell carcinoma under preoperative chemotherapy. Described time point: after preoperative PTX-NDP chemotherapy. TCRdb analysed the PCR reads with MiXCR anew, one entry per CDR3 protein. The sample holds 15,000 to 20,000 distinct CDR3 sequences, 35% to 55% seen once. This specimen was collected from a patient given preoperative chemotherapy. Receptor source: a human donor with esophageal squamous cell carcinoma. The donor label of this sample is uncertain.

The chain links TRBV6-1 to TRBJ2-5; weak D call: TRBD2 (5 bases). The assigned J gene may be wrong: the sequence end matches TRBJ2-7 better. CDR1 and CDR2 (germline): MNHNS, SASEGT. This CDR3 comprises 15 residues. The CDR3: CASSDVFSGSYEQYF. CDR3 in DNA: TGTGCCAGCAGTGATGTTTTTTCGGGGAGCTACGAGCAGTACTTC.

This clonotype was seen only a few times. The chain recombines TRBV19 with TRBJ2-1, with TRBD2 matching over 9 bases. V gave up 3 bases and J gave up 0 bases; unmatched junction bases: 3. The germline V gene has CDR1 LNHDA and CDR2 SQIVND (reference sequence). The CDR3 spans 16 residues. The CDR3 here is CASSIQAGGSYNEQFF. The CDR3 nucleotides are TGTGCCAGTAGTATCCAAGCGGGAGGCTCCTACAATGAGCAGTTCTTC. The full variable domain, completed using reference TRBV19 and TRBJ2-1, is DGGITQSPKYLFRKEGQNVTLSCEQNLNHDAMYWYRQDPGQGLRLIYYSQIVNDFQKGDIAEGYSVSREKKESFPLTVTSAQKNPTAFYLCASSIQAGGSYNEQFFGPGTRLTVL.

The chain links TRBV7-2 to TRBJ2-3, with 10 bases aligning to TRBD2. With the DNA end fitting TRBJ2-7 better, the J assignment may be wrong. CDR1 is SGHTA and CDR2 is FQGNSA in the germline V gene. The CDR3 extends over 16 amino acids. CDR3 amino acids: CASSLGSAGGSNEQYF. In DNA, the CDR3 is TGTGCCAGCAGCTTAGGGTCAGCGGGAGGGAGCAATGAGCAGTACTTC.

The J gene is TRBJ2-5, the V gene TRBV27; TRBD1 might be the D (5 bases). The J call may not be correct, given that the DNA end is closer to TRBJ2-7. CDR3 length: 13 amino acids. CDR1 is MNHEY, CDR2 SMNVEV, per germline (reference sequence). The DNA for the CDR3 is TGTGCCAGCAGTCCCCACCTCAGGGACGAGCAGTACTTC. It encodes CASSPHLRDEQYF.

On this clonotype: At one end, the junction sequence differs from germline, possibly due to a read error. The chain is built from TRBV12-3 or TRBV12-4 and TRBJ2-4; D is unclear. This CDR3 comprises 17 residues. CDR3 residues: CASSRIQAGRGTDTQYF. As DNA, the CDR3 is TGTGCCAGCAGCCGAATTCAGGCCGGGCGCGGCACAGACACTCAGTACTTT.

The sample holds many counts of this clonotype. V is TRBV11-2 and J is TRBJ2-5; maybe TRBD2 (5 bases). Germline CDR1 SGHAT, CDR2 FQNNGV. Trimming shortened V by 3 bases and J by 10 bases, and 9 bases separated the two germline ends. The length of the CDR3 is 11 residues. The DNA of the CDR3 is TGTGCCAGCAGCTTCGGACTCCTCCAGTACTTC. Translation: CASSFGLLQYF. Together with reference TRBV11-2 and TRBJ2-5, the CDR3 gives the full variable domain: EAGVAQSPRYKIIEKRQSVAFWCNPISGHATLYWYQQILGQGPKLLIQFQNNGVVDDSQLPKDRFSAERLKGVDSTLKIQPAKLEDSAVYLCASSFGLLQYFGPGTRLLVL.

In this sample, this clonotype is large (0.1 to 1%). The chain uses TRBV7-2 and TRBJ2-5; perhaps TRBD2 as D (6 bases). Germline CDR1 SGHTA, CDR2 FQGNSA. The CDR3 extends over 14 amino acids. The V and J ends lost 3 bases and 1 base respectively, with 9 bases between them. The CDR3 here is CASSFGGTQETQYF. The DNA of the CDR3 is TGTGCCAGCAGCTTCGGCGGGACCCAAGAGACCCAGTACTTC.

V is TRBV7-6 and J is TRBJ2-1, with TRBD2 matching 8 bases. V shed 1 base, J shed 13 bases, and the junction held 18 bases outside the gene matches. This CDR3 contains 17 residues. CDR1 is SGHVS and CDR2 is FNYEAQ in the germline V gene. The CDR3: CASSLGASGGLLETQFF. The CDR3 DNA is TGTGCCAGCAGCTTAGGGGCGAGCGGGGGCCTCTTAGAGACCCAGTTCTTC.

The chain carries TRBV12-3 or TRBV12-4 and TRBJ1-1; D is undetermined. The V gene lost 7 bases and the J gene lost 7 bases, with 13 bases spanning the gap. This CDR3 is 12 amino acids long. CDR3 in amino acids: CASKLQSFEAFF. The CDR3 DNA is TGTGCCAGCAAACTTCAAAGTTTTGAAGCTTTCTTT.